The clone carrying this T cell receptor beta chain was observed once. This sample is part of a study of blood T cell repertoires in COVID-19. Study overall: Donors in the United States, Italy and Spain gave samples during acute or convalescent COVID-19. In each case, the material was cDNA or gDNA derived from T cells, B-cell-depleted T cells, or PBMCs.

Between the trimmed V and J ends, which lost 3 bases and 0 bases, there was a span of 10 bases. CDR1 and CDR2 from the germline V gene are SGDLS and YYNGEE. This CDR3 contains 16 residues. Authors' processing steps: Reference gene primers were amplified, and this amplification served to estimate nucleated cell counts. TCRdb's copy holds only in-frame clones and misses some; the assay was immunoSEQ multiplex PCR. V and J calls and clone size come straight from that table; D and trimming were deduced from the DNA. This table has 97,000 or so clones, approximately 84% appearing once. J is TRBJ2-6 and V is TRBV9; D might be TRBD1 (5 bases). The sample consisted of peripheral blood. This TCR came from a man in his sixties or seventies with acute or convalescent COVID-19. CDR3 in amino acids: CASSAQGASGANVLTF. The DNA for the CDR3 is TGTGCCAGCAGCGCCCAAGGGGCCTCTGGGGCCAACGTCCTGACTTTC. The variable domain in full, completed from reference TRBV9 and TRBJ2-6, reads DSGVTQTPKHLITATGQRVTLRCSPRSGDLSVYWYQQSLDQGLQFLIQYYNGEERAKGNILERFSAQQFPDLHSELNLSSLELGDSALYFCASSAQGASGANVLTFGAGSRLTVL.